This T cell receptor beta chain originates from a study of control samples from healthy donors and cancer patients. V was clipped by 6 bases and J by 0 bases, with 12 bases between them. The CDR3 consists of 15 residues. Germline CDR1 and CDR2: MNHEY and SVGAGI. Assay: immunoSEQ multiplex PCR; the TCRdb copy retains only in-frame clones and omits some. The sample lists 40,000 to 60,000 clones; about 90% were seen once. The TCR comes from a man aged 45-60 years with head and neck cancer. The chain uses TRBV6-5 and TRBJ2-4; a possible D gene is TRBD2 (5 bases). Material for sequencing was PBMCs. Here the CDR3 reads CASRLGAIAKNIQYF. CDR3 bases: TGTGCCAGCAGGCTGGGAGCAATAGCCAAAAACATTCAGTACTTC.